The next 24 T cell receptor beta chains were all read from a single sample in a study of vaccination effects on CD4 cells after COVID-19. These TCRs' antigens remain unknown. TCRdb keeps only in-frame clones here, not all; method: immunoSEQ multiplex PCR. Altogether around 40,000 clones are present, around 78% being singletons, with the ten largest covering about 33%. Within the ViraFEST assay, antigen-specific CD4+ T cells underwent expansion with viral peptide pools prior to sequencing. After about 10 days in culture, the CD4+ T cells were isolated. It was between March and December 2020 that the person had a SARS-CoV-2 infection confirmed by PCR. Here the sequenced sample was CD4+ T cells from PBMCs cultured with a peptide pool, taken before COVID-19 vaccination. Source of these receptors: a human donor who had a prior SARS-CoV-2 infection.

This clone appeared a single time. V gene TRBV5-1 combines with J gene TRBJ2-5; D tentatively reads TRBD1 or TRBD2 (5 bases each). In germline, CDR1 is SGHRS, CDR2 YFSETQ. This CDR3 spans 15 amino acids. V was pared by 2 bases and J by 4 bases, with 15 bases between. The CDR3 bases are TGCGCCAGCAGCTTCCGGGACGGGGTGGGAGAGACCCAGTACTTC. This sequence encodes CASSFRDGVGETQYF.

V is TRBV11-2 and J is TRBJ1-4, with TRBD1 matching 8 bases. Germline loops: CDR1 SGHAT, CDR2 FQNNGV. The junction had 2 bases not matched to a gene; V was cut back by 4 bases and J by 7 bases. The CDR3 has 13 amino acids. The CDR3 here is CASSSGGFEKLFF. Here the CDR3 DNA reads TGTGCCAGCAGCTCAGGGGGCTTTGAAAAACTGTTTTTT.

The gene calls are TRBV7-2 and TRBJ2-5; D gene uncertain. Between the trimmed V and J ends, which lost 1 base and 1 base, there was a span of 13 bases. This CDR3 region has 16 residues. In germline, CDR1 is SGHTA, CDR2 FQGNSA. CDR3 nucleotides: TGTGCCAGCAGCTTAGGATCGCGATCAGGCCAAGAGACCCAGTACTTC. It specifies CASSLGSRSGQETQYF.

This chain connects TRBV11-2 to TRBJ2-7, with D unresolved. The germline CDR1 and CDR2 sequences are SGHAT and FQNNGV. The CDR3 contains 11 residues. V gave up 0 bases and J gave up 6 bases, with 3 bases separating them. The CDR3, as DNA: TGTGCCAGCAGCTTAGAAGGCGAGCAGTACTTC. Translation gives CASSLEGEQYF. Together with reference TRBV11-2 and TRBJ2-7, the CDR3 gives the full variable domain: EAGVAQSPRYKIIEKRQSVAFWCNPISGHATLYWYQQILGQGPKLLIQFQNNGVVDDSQLPKDRFSAERLKGVDSTLKIQPAKLEDSAVYLCASSLEGEQYFGPGTRLTVT.

Only a few counts were recorded for this clone. The V gene is TRBV7-3, the J gene TRBJ2-2; no firm D call. The CDR3 consists of 14 residues. Germline V gene sequence: CDR1 SGHTA, CDR2 FQGTGA. Deletions cut 1 base from V and 6 bases from J, with 9 bases between. CDR3 sequence: CASSLNWFAGELFF. CDR3 DNA sequence: TGTGCCAGCAGCTTAAATTGGTTTGCCGGGGAGCTGTTTTTT.

This clone occurred a few times. The chain employs TRBV4-1 and TRBJ1-2; possibly TRBD1 for D (5 bases). The CDR3 totals 14 residues. V was clipped by 3 bases and J by 2 bases, with 10 bases between them. The germline V gene encodes CDR1 MGHRA and CDR2 YSYEKL. The CDR3 bases are TGCGCCAGCAGCCATCAGGGACGAAACTATGGCTACACCTTC. This codes for CASSHQGRNYGYTF.

J is TRBJ2-3 and V is TRBV6-2 or TRBV6-3; D unclear. The V gene's germline CDR1 is MNHEY and CDR2 SVGEGT. Trimming shortened V by 2 bases and J by 6 bases, and 15 bases separated the two germline ends. The length of the CDR3 is 15 residues. The CDR3 DNA reads as TGTGCCAGCAGTTACCCCCGATGGCCCGGGGATACGCAGTATTTT. This translates into CASSYPRWPGDTQYF.

This clone was recorded once. V usage is TRBV5-1 and J usage is TRBJ2-3; 8 bases are shared with TRBD2. CDR3 length: 14 residues. The V and J ends lost 2 bases and 3 bases, in that order; junction bases with no gene match: 2. Germline V gene sequence: CDR1 SGHRS, CDR2 YFSETQ. This CDR3 reads CASSLERGTDTQYF. The CDR3 DNA follows: TGCGCCAGCAGCTTAGAGCGGGGGACAGATACGCAGTATTTT.

The chain carries TRBV20-1 and TRBJ2-2, with D perhaps TRBD2 (5 bases). The ends were cut back, 3 bases at V and 5 bases at J, with 13 bases in the middle. This CDR3 is built from 14 residues. Germline V lookup: CDR1 DFQATT, CDR2 SNEGSKA (reference sequence). This CDR3 is CSASKGTGTGELFF. The CDR3 nucleotides are TGCAGTGCTAGTAAGGGTACGGGAACCGGGGAGCTGTTTTTT.

V is TRBV7-2 and J is TRBJ2-7; D is ambiguous. V was pared by 5 bases and J by 2 bases, with 7 bases between. The length of the CDR3 is 12 residues. CDR1 is SGHTA, CDR2 FQGNSA, per germline. CDR3: CASSLLTYEQYF. The CDR3 nucleotides are TGTGCCAGCAGCCTACTAACCTACGAGCAGTACTTC.

The chain combines TRBV4-3 with TRBJ2-3; 8 bases agree with TRBD1. The junction had 7 bases not matched to a gene; V was cut back by 4 bases and J by 4 bases. The CDR3 has 15 residues. In germline, CDR1 is LGHNA, CDR2 YSLEER. CDR3 amino acids: CASSRGQAGPDTQYF. The CDR3 DNA sequence: TGCGCCAGCAGCCGGGGACAGGCAGGCCCAGATACGCAGTATTTT.

V and J are TRBV5-6 and TRBJ2-5; D call uncertain. Germline V gene lookup returns CDR1 SGHDT and CDR2 YYEEEE. CDR3 length: 13 residues. V was pared by 4 bases and J by 5 bases, with 12 bases between. CDR3 sequence reads: CASSGWVSETQYF. DNA for the CDR3: TGTGCCAGCAGCGGATGGGTATCGGAGACCCAGTACTTC.

This clone has only a few counts. The CDR3 loop reads CASSLIPRSHSPLHF. The CDR3 DNA reads as TGTGCCAGCAGTTTAATACCCCGATCTCATTCACCCCTCCACTTT. The rearrangement links TRBV27 to TRBJ1-6; D unresolved. The V end was cut by 2 bases, the J end by 8 bases, with 13 bases between. This CDR3 has 15 amino acids. Per germline, CDR1 MNHEY and CDR2 SMNVEV (reference sequence).

The gene calls are TRBV2 and TRBJ1-5, with TRBD1 identical over 7 bases. This CDR3 contains 14 residues. The germline CDR1 and CDR2 sequences are SNHLY and FYNNEI. Trimming cost V 4 bases and J 7 bases; bases outside gene matches: 7. CDR3 DNA sequence: TGTGCCAGCAGTGCTCAGGGCAGGGGGCAGCCCCAGCATTTT. Protein: CASSAQGRGQPQHF.

This chain uses TRBV9 with TRBJ2-1, with TRBD2 identical over 8 bases. The V and J ends lost 0 bases and 6 bases, in that order; junction bases with no gene match: 8. The germline CDR1 and CDR2 sequences are SGDLS and YYNGEE. There are 16 residues in the CDR3. CDR3 in amino acids: CASSVVGGAYSNEQFF. The DNA for the CDR3 is TGTGCCAGCAGCGTAGTCGGGGGGGCGTATTCCAATGAGCAGTTCTTC.

V usage is TRBV20-1 and J usage is TRBJ1-4; D is perhaps TRBD1 (5 bases). Trimming cost V 3 bases and J 5 bases, with 7 bases left between them. CDR3 length equals 12 residues. Germline V CDR1 and CDR2: DFQATT, SNEGSKA (reference sequence). CDR3 sequence: CSASRDNEKLFF. CDR3 DNA: TGCAGTGCTAGTCGGGACAATGAAAAACTGTTTTTT.

The chain's CDR3 is CASSQDVASEGTDTQYF. DNA for the CDR3: TGTGCCAGCAGCCAAGATGTCGCTAGCGAGGGCACAGATACGCAGTATTTT. The gene calls are TRBV4-2 and TRBJ2-3, with D maybe TRBD2 (6 bases). CDR3 size: 17 residues. Germline V gives CDR1 LGHNA, CDR2 YNFKEQ. V shed 0 bases and J shed 1 base, with 14 bases lying between them.

The rearrangement joins TRBV6-5 to TRBJ2-7; D uncertain. The CDR3 covers 14 residues. The V end lost 3 bases, the J end lost 3 bases, and 12 bases lay between the germline ends. Germline CDR1 is MNHEY and CDR2 is SVGAGI. CDR3: CASSYTSDGYEQYF. The DNA for the CDR3 is TGTGCCAGCAGTTATACGTCCGATGGCTACGAGCAGTACTTC.

This rearrangement joins TRBV5-6 to TRBJ1-2; D is possibly TRBD1 (6 bases). Germline CDR1 is SGHDT and CDR2 is YYEEEE. Between the trimmed V and J ends, which lost 4 bases and 3 bases, there was a span of 7 bases. This CDR3 spans 12 amino acids. The CDR3: CASSPGDYGYTF. The CDR3 region has the DNA TGTGCCAGCAGCCCAGGGGACTATGGCTACACCTTC.

The sample holds a few counts of this clone. The rearrangement uses TRBV7-2 and TRBJ2-6, with no clear D. V was shortened by 2 bases and J by 4 bases, with 6 bases between the two germline ends. Germline V gene lookup returns CDR1 SGHTA and CDR2 FQGNSA. This CDR3 is 14 amino acids long. This chain's CDR3 is CASSLRAGANVLTF. Written as DNA, the CDR3 is TGTGCCAGCAGCTTACGAGCCGGGGCCAACGTCCTGACTTTC.

V usage is TRBV7-2 and J usage is TRBJ2-5; D is ambiguous. V was clipped by 1 base and J by 6 bases, with 12 bases between them. This CDR3 spans 14 amino acids. Germline V CDR1 and CDR2: SGHTA, FQGNSA. Here the CDR3 DNA reads TGTGCCAGCAGCTTAGTGGCTGCTCCGAAGACCCAGTACTTC. This encodes CASSLVAAPKTQYF.

This clone was seen more than once but under ten times. The CDR3 DNA reads TGTGCCAGCAGCGTCCGGAGCGTGGGCAACTATGGCTACACCTTC. It specifies CASSVRSVGNYGYTF. The chain combines TRBV2 with TRBJ1-2; D unclear. The CDR3 runs 15 residues. The V end was cut by 6 bases, the J end by 2 bases, with 16 bases between. CDR1 is SNHLY, CDR2 FYNNEI, per germline.

This clone appeared once. The chain joins TRBV28 to TRBJ1-2; 8 nucleotides match TRBD1. CDR1 and CDR2 (germline): MDHEN, SYDVKM. J was trimmed by 8 bases and V by 6 bases; bases with no gene match: 8. The CDR3 length is 13 residues. The CDR3 sequence is CASRDRARGGYTF. Written as DNA, the CDR3 is TGTGCCAGCAGGGACAGGGCCCGGGGGGGCTACACCTTC.

The rearrangement links TRBV10-3 to TRBJ2-7; 12 positions match TRBD2. V dropped 6 bases and J dropped 0; count of bases not matched to a gene: 9. CDR3 size: 17 residues. Germline V lookup: CDR1 ENHRY, CDR2 SYGVKD. CDR3: CAISQGLAGNSSYEQYF. The CDR3, as DNA: TGTGCCATCAGCCAAGGACTAGCGGGGAACAGCTCCTACGAGCAGTACTTC.